Given below is one T cell receptor beta chain in context. Its antigen is as yet unknown. This specimen belongs to a study of graft-versus-host responses after intestinal transplantation. Study-wide context: Multivisceral, liver-intestinal, or isolated intestinal transplants were performed in recipients. After anti-thymocyte globulin induction, recipients took tacrolimus and steroids for roughly three years. Whole-study findings and limits: GvH clones surfaced in recipient marrow, some emerging earlier in ileum or blood.

Measured with immunoSEQ multiplex PCR; TCRdb has only the in-frame clones, and not every one. This table holds just under 65,000 clones, roughly 90% found once. This clonotype originated in a human donor who was the organ donor for an intestinal transplant. The input for sequencing was unstimulated CD8+ T cells sorted from spleen or lymph node cells, taken before transplant.

CDR3 in DNA: TGTGCCAGCAGAGATAGCGGGGACGGCACCGGGGAGCTGTTTTTT. Translation: CASRDSGDGTGELFF. The genes are TRBV7-3 and TRBJ2-2; TRBD2 matches at 8 bases. Trimming at V came to 6 bases and at J to 4 bases, leaving 7 bases not matched to a gene. CDR3 length equals 15 residues. The germline gives CDR1 SGHTA, CDR2 FQGTGA.